The next 6 T cell receptor beta chains were all read from a single sample in a study of blood T cells in healthy people across ages. A second PCR of about 7 to 12 cycles used a sample-barcoded 5' primer and a J-beta primer mix. Each CDR3 protein is one row after TCRdb ran MiXCR on the 5' RACE reads. Of 650,000 to 1,000,000 distinct CDR3 sequences detected, 36% appear once; the ten largest clones hold approximately 12%. The sequenced material came from blood. These receptors were obtained from a man aged 18 to 30 in good health.

The sample holds a few counts of this clonotype. This chain uses TRBV10-3 with TRBJ1-5, with a weak D call TRBD1 (5 bases). CDR3 length equals 13 residues. The V gene lost 6 bases and the J gene lost 7 bases, with 13 bases spanning the gap. Looked up from germline, CDR1 is ENHRY and CDR2 is SYGVKD. The CDR3 spells CAIRGGESQPQHF. CDR3 DNA: TGTGCCATCAGGGGAGGGGAAAGCCAGCCCCAGCATTTT.

This clonotype has only a few counts. The chain couples TRBV3-1 to TRBJ2-1, with unresolved D. Trimming shortened V by 3 bases and J by 3 bases, and 12 bases separated the two germline ends. The CDR3 length is 15 residues. The germline gives CDR1 LGHDT, CDR2 YNNKEL (reference sequence). The CDR3 loop is CASSHFRKNYNEQFF. The CDR3 coding sequence is TGTGCCAGCAGCCACTTCAGGAAAAACTACAATGAGCAGTTCTTC.

This clonotype was recorded once. One base away lies a much larger clone, so this may be a sequencing read error. The chain has TRBV6-6 and TRBJ2-1; possible D gene TRBD1, 6 bases. Per germline, CDR1 MNHNY and CDR2 SVGAGI (reference sequence). V lost 6 bases and J 13 bases, leaving 22 bases between the germline ends. The CDR3 spans 14 residues. CDR3 sequence: CASSADSTDETQFF. CDR3 nucleotides: TGTGCCAGCAGCGCGGACAGTACAGATGAGACCCAGTTCTTC.

This clonotype has ten or more counts. The chain has TRBV12-3 or TRBV12-4 and TRBJ2-1; unclear D gene. Trimming removed 6 bases at V and 0 bases at J, with 6 bases between. The CDR3 length is 13 residues. The CDR3 sequence is CASSPSSYNEQFF. Here the CDR3 DNA reads TGTGCCAGCAGCCCGAGCTCCTACAATGAGCAGTTCTTC.

In regard to this clonotype: A much larger clone lies a single base off, so this may be a read error. V usage is TRBV15 and J usage is TRBJ2-5, with 10 bases that match TRBD2. The germline V gene encodes CDR1 LNHNV and CDR2 YYDKDF (reference sequence). After removal of 0 bases from V and 11 bases from J, the junction contained 12 bases not matched to a gene. The CDR3 totals 16 residues. DNA for the CDR3: TGTGCCACCAGCAGAGATTATTCTAGCGGGGGATATGAGCAGTACTTC. This gives the protein CATSRDYSSGGYEQYF.

This clonotype was seen only a few times. The chain employs TRBV4-1 and TRBJ2-3, with a weak D call TRBD2 (5 bases). Germline CDR1 is MGHRA and CDR2 is YSYEKL. This CDR3 has 15 residues. Trimming pared 4 bases from V and 2 bases from J, leaving 13 bases between. The CDR3 DNA reads TGCGCCAGCAGCCCTATAGAGGGTCTCACAGATACGCAGTATTTT. It codes for CASSPIEGLTDTQYF.